These T cell receptor beta chains were read from a single sample in a study of blood T cell repertoires in COVID-19. Profiling relied on immunoSEQ multiplex PCR, and the TCRdb table lists in-frame clones only, not all of them. Of 210,000 or so clones listed, over 75% are singletons. Sequenced: PBMCs or T cells enriched from blood (not recorded which). The receptor set was obtained from a woman in her twenties or thirties who had been exposed to COVID-19. CDR3s include the opening cysteine and the closing phenylalanine or tryptophan. A D gene is named only where the DNA matches it firmly. A row's size may be missing; if present it is once, few, many or a size class.

>TRBD1|NA|TRBV30|16|TRBJ1-5
CAWSTLHRGRDQPQHF
TGTGCCTGGAGTACGCTTCACAGGGGTCGAGATCAGCCCCAGCATTTT
>TRBD1|NA|TRBV14|17|TRBJ2-7
CASSQVLPGQGRDEQYF
TGTGCCAGCAGCCAAGTCCTCCCGGGACAGGGTCGCGACGAGCAGTACTTC
>TRBD1|NA|TRBV29-1|12|TRBJ2-7
CSVGTGIYEQYF
TGCAGCGTTGGGACAGGGATCTACGAGCAGTACTTC
>TRBD1|NA|TRBV4-1|16|TRBJ1-6
CASSHATGTGESPLHF
TGCGCCAGCAGCCACGCCACCGGGACAGGGGAATCACCCCTCCACTTT
>TRBD2|NA|TRBV18|15|TRBJ2-7
CASSPMGAWGGEQYF
TGTGCCAGCTCACCAATGGGTGCCTGGGGGGGCGAGCAGTACTTC
>TRBD2|NA|TRBV28|18|TRBJ2-1
CASSSKWTSGNGYNEQFF
TGTGCCAGCAGTTCCAAATGGACTAGCGGGAACGGCTACAATGAGCAGTTCTTC
>NA|NA|TRBV4-1|15|TRBJ2-1
CASSQGGTGIVEQFF
TGCGCCAGCAGCCAAGGGGGTACCGGGATAGTTGAGCAGTTCTTC
>TRBD2|NA|TRBV6-6|16|TRBJ2-2
CASRGLAGGLTGELFF
TGTGCCAGCAGGGGCCTAGCGGGAGGGCTGACCGGGGAGCTGTTTTTT
>TRBD2|NA|TRBV4-1|16|TRBJ2-7
CASSQVGTSGSSEQYF
TGCGCCAGCAGCCAAGTCGGGACTAGCGGGAGTTCCGAGCAGTACTTC
>NA|NA|TRBV11-2|17|TRBJ1-1
CASSPLSVRRDWVEAFF
TGTGCCAGCAGCCCGCTAAGCGTCAGGAGGGATTGGGTTGAAGCTTTCTTT
>TRBD1|NA|TRBV6-6|17|TRBJ1-6
CASSPHGTGEGGSPLHF
TGTGCCAGCAGTCCCCATGGGACAGGGGAAGGAGGGTCACCCCTCCACTTT
>TRBD1|once|TRBV2|15|TRBJ2-1
CASREDRGLVNEQFF
TGTGCCAGCAGGGAGGACAGGGGGCTAGTCAATGAGCAGTTCTTC
>NA|NA|TRBV5-1|13|TRBJ1-6
CASSLGQPSPLHF
TGCGCCAGCAGCCTTGGACAGCCTTCACCCCTCCACTTT
>TRBD2|NA|TRBV10-3|14|TRBJ2-7
CAIQPGSGSYEQYF
TGTGCCATTCAGCCTGGTAGCGGGAGCTACGAGCAGTACTTC
>NA|NA|TRBV6-5|15|TRBJ1-3
CASSRTANSGNTIYF
TGTGCCAGCAGTCGGACAGCGAACTCTGGAAACACCATATATTTT
>NA|NA|TRBV7-6|14|TRBJ1-1
CASRQDRMNTEAFF
TGTGCCAGCAGACAGGACAGAATGAACACTGAAGCTTTCTTT
>NA|NA|TRBV7-9|13|TRBJ1-5
CASSFFRNQPQHF
TGTGCCAGCAGCTTCTTCCGCAATCAGCCCCAGCATTTT
>TRBD2|NA|TRBV7-9|16|TRBJ2-5
CASSLVRLAGRETQYF
TGTGCCAGCAGCTTAGTTCGGCTAGCGGGAAGAGAGACCCAGTACTTC
>NA|NA|TRBV30|15|TRBJ2-1
CAWSVSGSSYNEQFF
TGTGCCTGGAGTGTTAGCGGTAGCTCCTACAATGAGCAGTTCTTC
>TRBD2|NA|TRBV4-1|16|TRBJ2-7
CASSQAGLAGPYEQYF
TGCGCCAGCAGCCAAGCAGGTTTAGCGGGACCCTACGAGCAGTACTTC
>NA|NA|TRBV11-2|16|TRBJ2-3
CASSLVVGGYEDTQYF
TGTGCCAGCAGCTTAGTGGTGGGAGGTTATGAAGATACGCAGTATTTT
>TRBD2|NA|TRBV7-9|16|TRBJ2-4
CASSPWTSGYKNIQYF
TGTGCCAGCAGCCCCTGGACTAGCGGGTACAAAAACATTCAGTACTTC
>TRBD1|NA|TRBV5-1|13|TRBJ1-2
CASSHGQGIGYTF
TGCGCCAGCAGCCACGGACAGGGAATTGGCTACACCTTC
>TRBD2|NA|TRBV27|16|TRBJ2-3
CASSLSMAGGTDTQYF
TGTGCCAGCAGTTTATCGATGGCGGGGGGAACAGATACGCAGTATTTT
>NA|once|TRBV4-1|16|TRBJ1-3
CASSQDRQVLGNTIYF
TGCGCCAGCAGCCAAGATCGGCAGGTCCTAGGAAACACCATATATTTT
>TRBD1|NA|TRBV5-4|16|TRBJ2-1
CASSSSTGAAYNEQFF
TGTGCCAGCAGCTCGAGTACAGGGGCGGCCTACAATGAGCAGTTCTTC
>TRBD1|NA|TRBV18|14|TRBJ1-1
CASSPSQGDTEAFF
TGTGCCAGCTCACCCTCACAGGGGGACACTGAAGCTTTCTTT
>TRBD2|NA|TRBV5-6|14|TRBJ2-3
CASSRGSGADTQYF
TGTGCCAGCAGCCGCGGGAGTGGTGCAGATACGCAGTATTTT
>TRBD1|NA|TRBV7-9|17|TRBJ1-4
CASSLALSDRGTEKLFF
TGTGCCAGCAGCTTAGCCCTTTCGGACAGGGGAACTGAAAAACTGTTTTTT
>TRBD2|NA|TRBV10-3|21|TRBJ2-1
CAISESRRRGTSGSSYNEQFF
TGTGCCATCAGTGAGTCGAGAAGAAGAGGGACTAGCGGCAGCTCCTACAATGAGCAGTTCTTC
>TRBD1|NA|TRBV28|16|TRBJ1-5
CASSLRGTGSNQPQHF
TGTGCCAGCAGTTTACGCGGGACAGGGAGCAATCAGCCCCAGCATTTT
>TRBD1|NA|TRBV19|14|TRBJ2-3
CASSLSGTGDTQYF
TGTGCCAGTAGTCTCTCCGGGACAGGGGATACGCAGTATTTT
>NA|NA|TRBV19|15|TRBJ1-2
CASSNELEGIRGYTF
TGTGCCAGTAGTAATGAATTGGAGGGAATTCGCGGCTACACCTTC
>NA|NA|TRBV9|18|TRBJ2-5
CASSVVGRSRGWKETQYF
TGTGCCAGCAGCGTAGTAGGTAGGAGTAGGGGATGGAAAGAGACCCAGTACTTC
>TRBD2|NA|TRBV2|15|TRBJ2-2
CASSAQTSVSGELFF
TGTGCCAGCAGTGCCCAGACTAGCGTTAGCGGGGAGCTGTTTTTT
>NA|few|TRBV27|12|TRBJ1-2
CASSPGVGGYTF
TGTGCCAGCAGTCCGGGGGTAGGTGGCTACACCTTC
>TRBD1|NA|TRBV9|17|TRBJ1-3
CASSAKRQGGSGNTIYF
TGTGCCAGCAGCGCCAAGAGACAGGGAGGTTCTGGAAACACCATATATTTT
>NA|NA|TRBV9|14|TRBJ1-4
CASSPGLTNEKLFF
TGTGCCAGCAGCCCGGGACTAACTAATGAAAAACTGTTTTTT
>TRBD1|NA|TRBV14|19|TRBJ1-4
CASSRRSGTGVATNEKLFF
TGTGCCAGCAGCCGCCGATCGGGGACAGGGGTAGCAACTAATGAAAAACTGTTTTTT
>TRBD1|many|TRBV2|14|TRBJ1-2
CASSERDRVYGYTF
TGTGCCAGCAGTGAAAGGGACAGGGTCTATGGCTACACCTTC
>NA|NA|TRBV12-3/TRBV12-4|13|TRBJ1-2
CASSLGGSYGYTF
TGTGCCAGCAGCCTAGGCGGGAGCTATGGCTACACCTTC
>TRBD1|NA|TRBV9|15|TRBJ2-7
CASGPPGTGYQEQYF
TGTGCCAGCGGTCCGCCCGGGACAGGGTATCAAGAGCAGTACTTC
>TRBD1|NA|TRBV27|13|TRBJ1-1
CASSPKPGGRAFF
TGTGCCAGCAGTCCCAAACCAGGGGGTCGGGCTTTCTTT
>TRBD1|NA|TRBV5-1|17|TRBJ2-7
CASSLNTGTALSYEQYF
TGCGCCAGCAGCTTGAACACCGGGACAGCTCTTTCCTACGAGCAGTACTTC
>NA|NA|TRBV6-5|12|TRBJ1-2
CAISRTGYGYTF
TGTGCGATCTCTCGAACGGGTTATGGCTACACCTTC
>NA|NA|TRBV11-3|15|TRBJ2-2
CASSFQAGAHGELFF
TGTGCCAGCAGCTTTCAGGCAGGGGCCCACGGGGAGCTGTTTTTT
>TRBD1|NA|TRBV29-1|12|TRBJ2-3
CSVGRGLDTQYF
TGCAGCGTGGGCAGGGGGCTAGATACGCAGTATTTT
>NA|NA|TRBV7-2|15|TRBJ2-7
CASSYLPGQSYEQYF
TGTGCCAGCAGTTACTTACCGGGACAATCCTACGAGCAGTACTTC
>TRBD2|NA|TRBV28|19|TRBJ2-3
CASSWTSGRVKSATDTQYF
TGTGCCAGCAGTTGGACTAGCGGGAGGGTCAAATCAGCTACAGATACGCAGTATTTT
>NA|NA|TRBV6-1|16|TRBJ2-7
CASSEARWRAPYEQYF
TGTGCCAGCAGTGAAGCGAGGTGGCGGGCCCCCTACGAGCAGTACTTC
>NA|NA|TRBV5-1|15|TRBJ1-3
CASSLQGLYGNTIYF
TGCGCCAGCAGCTTACAGGGTTTGTACGGAAACACCATATATTTT
>NA|NA|TRBV18|15|TRBJ2-1
CASSPGLQPYNEQFF
TGTGCCAGCTCACCAGGGCTGCAACCTTACAATGAGCAGTTCTTC
>NA|NA|TRBV5-4|13|TRBJ2-5
CASSPRAGETQYF
TGTGCCAGCAGCCCGCGGGCGGGAGAGACCCAGTACTTC
>NA|NA|TRBV4-1|17|TRBJ1-5
CASSQGPGDYSNQPQHF
TGCGCCAGCAGCCAAGGCCCCGGTGATTATAGCAATCAGCCCCAGCATTTT
>NA|few|TRBV12-3/TRBV12-4|11|TRBJ2-2
CAHSRGGELFF
TGTGCCCACAGCCGGGGCGGGGAGCTGTTTTTT
>TRBD1|NA|TRBV3-1/TRBV3-2|13|TRBJ1-2
CASSQQGGYGYTF
TGTGCCAGCAGCCAGCAGGGGGGCTATGGCTACACCTTC